This T cell receptor beta chain was obtained from a study of identical twins. TCRdb re-analysed the 5' RACE reads in MiXCR, keeping a single row per CDR3 protein. The sample has about 520,000 distinct CDR3 sequences, around 20% seen once. The ends were cut back, 2 bases at V and 6 bases at J, with 12 bases in the middle. There are 13 residues in the CDR3. Germline lookup yields CDR1 DFQATT and CDR2 SNEGSKA (reference sequence). Study-level points and caveats: Among out-of-frame alpha sequences shared by twins, low generation probability occurred in excess.

There are a few counts of this clonotype. What it binds is not known. In addition, the sample was reused for a study of T cells expressing NK-cell markers. That study reports: These clonotypes additionally ranked first within the CD3+CD56-NKG2C+ fraction of a few donors.

The TCR comes from a woman aged 18-29 years in good health. Sequencing was done on a sample of CD4+ T cells sorted from blood. The rearrangement joins TRBV20-1 to TRBJ2-3; D is perhaps TRBD2 (5 bases). CDR3 sequence (DNA): TGCAGTGCTAGAATACCGGGGTACGATACGCAGTATTTT. The encoded protein is CSARIPGYDTQYF.